These T cell receptor beta chains were read from a single sample in a study of cytomegalovirus exposure and HLA in healthy donors. Generated by immunoSEQ multiplex PCR, the TCRdb table keeps only in-frame clones and is missing some. Of about 140,000 clones listed, 60% to 85% are singletons. Sequenced input: PBMCs. These receptors all stem from a man aged 18-30 years in good health and CMV-seronegative. Each CDR3 is given with its conserved first and last residue.

>TRBV5-1|TRBJ1-5
CASSLYPGQPQHF
>TRBV5-1|TRBJ2-1
CASSLGPSYNEQFF
>TRBV19|TRBJ1-1
CASRGQTGYGFF
>TRBV11-2|TRBJ2-1
CASSWTGTGDNEQFF
>TRBV5-4|TRBJ1-1
CASSLPAQKNTEAFF
>TRBV7-9|TRBJ1-5
CASSPGTGGWDQPQHF
>TRBV6-6|TRBJ1-2
CASSYEPGQWYYGYTF
>TRBV9|TRBJ2-3
CASSPIAGGPTDTQYF
>TRBV29-1|TRBJ1-1
CSVKSGFRFTEAFF
>TRBV9|TRBJ1-2
CASSHDSYGYTF
>TRBV14|TRBJ2-3
CASSPRTASTDTQYF
>TRBV30|TRBJ2-1
CAWSVPRGAGYNEQFF
>TRBV28|TRBJ1-1
CASSPSGGSTEAFF
>TRBV6-5|TRBJ2-7
CASRGWGLQREQYF